Each of the 5 T cell receptor beta chains below was sequenced from the same sample in a study of neoadjuvant anti-PD-1 for oral cavity cancer (dated by TCRdb to the early 2020s). The sample's time point label is to be understood as: after neoadjuvant nivolumab, at surgical resection. Library preparation was by the immunoSEQ multiplex PCR assay. TCRdb provides this immuneACCESS table in a form limited to in-frame rearrangements. Some clones are lacking; in checked studies, under half of them reflect an unresolved V gene, and why the rest are absent is not known. Present in this sample are around 70,000 clones, roughly 84% of which were seen just once. The ten largest clones take up roughly 3.5% of the sample. The specimen was PBMCs, collected after nivolumab (anti-PD-1) treatment. All receptors come from a person between 40 and 85 years old with oral cavity squamous cell carcinoma.

V gene TRBV5-1 combines with J gene TRBJ2-7; D possibly uses TRBD1 or TRBD2 (6 bases each). The CDR3 totals 16 residues. Trimming cost V 0 bases and J 3 bases, with 16 bases left between them. Germline CDR1 reads SGHRS; CDR2 reads YFSETQ. This chain's CDR3 is CASSLGGGTGVYEQYF. DNA for the CDR3: TGCGCCAGCAGCTTGGGTGGGGGCACGGGGGTCTACGAGCAGTACTTC.

The V call is TRBV7-2, the J call TRBJ2-1; 8 positions match TRBD2. Germline V gene data show CDR1 as SGHTA and CDR2 as FQGNSA. The CDR3 is made up of 15 amino acids. After removal of 5 bases from V and 4 bases from J, the junction contained 7 bases not matched to a gene. The CDR3 reads CASSLDTSGYNEQFF. As DNA, the CDR3 is TGTGCCAGCAGCCTCGATACTAGCGGATACAATGAGCAGTTCTTC.

The V and J genes are TRBV5-1 and TRBJ2-5; D uncertain. The length of the CDR3 is 13 residues. The V end lost 0 bases, the J end lost 4 bases, and 7 bases lay between the germline ends. Germline assignment: CDR1 SGHRS and CDR2 YFSETQ. CDR3 protein: CASSLGDVETQYF. The CDR3 DNA sequence: TGCGCCAGCAGCTTGGGAGACGTAGAGACCCAGTACTTC.

The rearrangement joins TRBV19 to TRBJ2-7, with a possible D match to TRBD2 (6 bases). CDR1 is LNHDA and CDR2 is SQIVND in the germline V gene (reference sequence). Trimming pared 6 bases from V and 0 bases from J, leaving 12 bases between. This CDR3 comprises 14 residues. CDR3 DNA: TGTGCCAGTAGAGGCAGCGGGCTCTCCTACGAGCAGTACTTC. Translating gives CASRGSGLSYEQYF.

CDR3 nucleotides: TGTGCCAGCAGCACCTGGACTAGCGGAGAGACCCAGTACTTC. Residues: CASSTWTSGETQYF. The V and J genes are TRBV5-5 and TRBJ2-5; 10 bases agree with TRBD2. CDR3 size: 14 residues. The germline gives CDR1 SGHKS, CDR2 YYEKEE (reference sequence). Losses at the gene ends were 4 bases for V and 4 bases for J; bases not matched to a gene: 4.